The next 26 T cell receptor beta chains were all read from a single sample in a study of shared clonotypes between healthy human individuals. This table comes from immunoSEQ multiplex PCR, and its TCRdb copy is limited to in-frame clones, with some not included. This table has around 2.5 million clones, approximately 93% appearing once. Material for sequencing was naive CD4+ T cells from PBMCs. The subset is: CD45RA+ positively selected. Source of these receptors: a man in his late teens or twenties in good health. Some clones in this sample may be carry-over from other donors' samples.

This sequence joins TRBV21-1 and TRBJ2-7; TRBD2, the D gene given by the table, was not confirmed from the DNA. TRBV21-1 is recorded as a pseudogene. The length of the CDR3 is 15 residues. In DNA form, the CDR3 reads TGTGCCAGCAACCACAAGCGGGAGAAGGTCAACGAGCAGTACTTC. Protein: CASNHKREKVNEQYF.

This CDR3 is CSGRQLTGELFF. In nucleotides, the CDR3 is TGCAGCGGGAGACAGTTAACCGGGGAGCTGTTTTTT. This chain joins TRBV29-1 and TRBJ2-2, with TRBD1 as a possible D gene (5 bases). The CDR3 extends over 12 amino acids. V lost 7 bases and J lost 5, with 11 bases in between. CDR1 is SQVTM, CDR2 ANQGSEA, per germline.

The rearrangement links TRBV5-1 to TRBJ1-4; D is unresolved. Germline V gene lookup returns CDR1 SGHRS and CDR2 YFSETQ. Trimming cost V 5 bases and J 8 bases, with 19 bases left between them. The CDR3 sequence is 15 residues long. CDR3 in amino acids: CASSFLGNLGEKLFF. The CDR3, as DNA: TGCGCCAGCAGTTTTCTAGGGAATTTGGGCGAAAAACTGTTTTTT.

This clone appeared once. The rearrangement links TRBV7-9 to TRBJ1-3; D may be TRBD1 (5 bases). With 5 bases removed from V and 1 base from J, the gap between germline ends came to 9 bases. Looked up from germline, CDR1 is SEHNR and CDR2 is FQNEAQ (reference sequence). This CDR3 is built from 14 residues. CDR3: CASSRDSSGNTIYF. The CDR3 nucleotides are TGTGCCAGCAGCCGGGACTCTTCTGGAAACACCATATATTTT. The complete variable domain, with remaining parts taken from reference TRBV7-9 and TRBJ1-3, reads DTGVSQNPRHKITKRGQNVTFRCDPISEHNRLYWYRQTLGQGPEFLTYFQNEAQLEKSRLLSDRFSAERPKGSFSTLEIQRTEQGDSAMYLCASSRDSSGNTIYFGEGSWLTVV.

The chain is built from TRBV28 and TRBJ2-1; TRBD2 aligns across 7 bases. The V and J ends lost 6 bases and 5 bases, in that order; junction bases with no gene match: 19. The germline V gene has CDR1 MDHEN and CDR2 SYDVKM. The length of the CDR3 is 18 residues. The CDR3 sequence is CASSLTLSERGSHNEQFF. The DNA for the CDR3 is TGTGCCAGCAGCCTCACCCTTAGCGAGCGGGGTTCACACAATGAGCAGTTCTTC.

The rearrangement links TRBV5-1 to TRBJ2-5; a weak D match, TRBD2 (5 bases). Germline assignment: CDR1 SGHRS and CDR2 YFSETQ. CDR3 length equals 17 residues. The V end lost 4 bases, the J end lost 4 bases, and 23 bases lay between the germline ends. CDR3 bases: TGCGCCAGCAGCGGTGGTGAGGGCAGGCCTGTTGGAGAGACCCAGTACTTC. Protein: CASSGGEGRPVGETQYF. Filled out from reference TRBV5-1 and TRBJ2-5, the complete variable domain reads KAGVTQTPRYLIKTRGQQVTLSCSPISGHRSVSWYQQTPGQGLQFLFEYFSETQRNKGNFPGRFSGRQFSNSRSEMNVSTLELGDSALYLCASSGGEGRPVGETQYFGPGTRLLVL.

DNA of the CDR3: TGTGCCAGCAGGGAACTACAGGCGATCTCTGGAAACACCATATATTTT. The encoded protein is CASRELQAISGNTIYF. The rearrangement links TRBV6-1 to TRBJ1-3; TRBD1 might be the D (5 bases). Looked up from germline, CDR1 is MNHNS and CDR2 is SASEGT. The CDR3 runs to 16 residues. V dropped 6 bases and J dropped 0 bases, with 15 bases sitting between them.

This clone showed up just a few times. V usage is TRBV5-1 and J usage is TRBJ2-2; D possibly matches TRBD1 or TRBD2 (6 bases each). The ends were cut back, 2 bases at V and 4 bases at J, with 9 bases in the middle. The germline V gene encodes CDR1 SGHRS and CDR2 YFSETQ. The CDR3 has 14 residues. This CDR3 reads CASSFWGATGELFF. The CDR3 DNA reads TGCGCCAGCAGCTTCTGGGGGGCCACCGGGGAGCTGTTTTTT. Using reference TRBV5-1 and TRBJ2-2 for the parts outside the CDR3, the full variable domain is KAGVTQTPRYLIKTRGQQVTLSCSPISGHRSVSWYQQTPGQGLQFLFEYFSETQRNKGNFPGRFSGRQFSNSRSEMNVSTLELGDSALYLCASSFWGATGELFFGEGSRLTVL.

The genes are TRBV6-1 and TRBJ2-3; 7 positions match TRBD1. CDR3 length equals 15 residues. Germline V gives CDR1 MNHNS, CDR2 SASEGT. With V trimmed by 3 bases and J by 2 bases, 5 bases remained unmatched. CDR3 DNA sequence: TGTGCCAGCAGTGAGGGGGACAGAAACACAGATACGCAGTATTTT. This translates into CASSEGDRNTDTQYF.

This chain links TRBV9 with TRBJ2-1; D remains unclear. Germline loops: CDR1 SGDLS, CDR2 YYNGEE. The V gene lost 0 bases and the J gene lost 4 bases, with 11 bases spanning the gap. The CDR3 has 15 residues. DNA for the CDR3: TGTGCCAGCAGCGTAGAGGTAGCCCATTACAATGAGCAGTTCTTC. This sequence encodes CASSVEVAHYNEQFF.

The chain recombines TRBV10-1 with TRBJ2-3; 10 bases fit TRBD2. V dropped 4 bases and J dropped 3; count of bases not matched to a gene: 7. The CDR3 has 16 residues. CDR1 and CDR2 (germline): WNHNN, SYGVQD (reference sequence). This chain's CDR3 is CASSGPVAGGTDTQYF. The CDR3 DNA follows: TGCGCCAGCAGTGGGCCAGTAGCGGGAGGTACAGATACGCAGTATTTT.

V is TRBV5-1 and J is TRBJ2-3, with D unclear. In germline, CDR1 is SGHRS, CDR2 YFSETQ. The V gene lost 4 bases and the J gene lost 4 bases, with 13 bases spanning the gap. CDR3 length: 14 residues. CDR3 sequence reads: CASSHGSVPDTQYF. The DNA for the CDR3 is TGCGCCAGCAGCCACGGTTCTGTTCCAGATACGCAGTATTTT.

This rearrangement joins TRBV5-6 to TRBJ2-7, with TRBD2 as a possible D gene (5 bases). CDR3 length: 14 residues. CDR1 SGHDT and CDR2 YYEEEE come from the germline V gene. The V end was cut by 5 bases, the J end by 1 base, with 13 bases between. CDR3 nucleotide sequence: TGTGCCAGCAGTCCGTGGACTGGATCCTACGAGCAGTACTTC. Encoded protein: CASSPWTGSYEQYF.

The CDR3 region is CATPGPNNYGYTF. The CDR3 nucleotides are TGTGCCACTCCGGGACCGAATAACTATGGCTACACCTTC. V gene TRBV30 combines with J gene TRBJ1-2; maybe TRBD1 (5 bases). The CDR3 is 13 residues long. Trimming stripped 8 bases from V and 1 base from J, with 14 bases between. CDR1 and CDR2 (germline): GTSNPN, SVGIG (reference sequence).

This clone was observed once. The CDR3 region has the DNA TGTGCCAGCAGCTCGGGACCATCGAGCTCCTACGAGCAGTACTTC. Encoded protein: CASSSGPSSSYEQYF. This rearrangement joins TRBV11-2 to TRBJ2-7, with D tentatively TRBD1 or TRBD2 (5 bases each). Trimming pared 4 bases from V and 0 bases from J, leaving 13 bases between. This CDR3 spans 15 amino acids. Germline CDR1 and CDR2: SGHAT and FQNNGV.

The CDR3 DNA reads TGTGCCAGCAATTGGGACCGGTTTAGCAATCAGCCCCAGCATTTT. As protein: CASNWDRFSNQPQHF. The genes are TRBV2 and TRBJ1-5, with D possibly TRBD1 on 5 matching bases. The CDR3 extends over 15 amino acids. V was shortened by 7 bases and J by 0 bases, with 13 bases between the two germline ends. Germline assignment: CDR1 SNHLY and CDR2 FYNNEI.

The chain uses TRBV18 and TRBJ2-7; no reliable D call. With 4 bases removed from V and 2 bases from J, the gap between germline ends came to 12 bases. Germline V gene sequence: CDR1 KGHSH, CDR2 LQKENI. The CDR3 has 14 amino acids. CDR3 region: CASSLTGPTYEQYF. CDR3 coding DNA: TGTGCCAGCTCACTAACCGGGCCCACCTACGAGCAGTACTTC.

The V gene is TRBV6-5, the J gene TRBJ2-7, with TRBD1 matching over 10 bases. With 7 bases clipped from V and 6 bases from J, the junction kept 12 bases outside the gene matches. Germline V gene data show CDR1 as MNHEY and CDR2 as SVGAGI. The CDR3 loop spans 15 amino acids. The CDR3 DNA reads TGTGCCAGCAACCATGACAGGGGGCGAGCAGGCGAGCAGTACTTC. Its translation is CASNHDRGRAGEQYF.

In DNA form, the CDR3 reads TGTGCCAGCAGCTTACGGTCTGCTGGCTACACTGAAGCTTTCTTT. Translated: CASSLRSAGYTEAFF. V usage is TRBV7-2 and J usage is TRBJ1-1; no definite D call. The CDR3 totals 15 residues. Trimming removed 2 bases at V and 3 bases at J, with 13 bases between. Germline assignment: CDR1 SGHTA and CDR2 FQGNSA. Drawing the rest from reference TRBV7-2 and TRBJ1-1, the complete variable domain is GAGVSQSPSNKVTEKGKDVELRCDPISGHTALYWYRQSLGQGLEFLIYFQGNSAPDKSGLPSDRFSAERTGGSVSTLTIQRTQQEDSAVYLCASSLRSAGYTEAFFGQGTRLTVV.

The chain combines TRBV30 with TRBJ2-7; a weak D match, TRBD1 (6 bases). Trimming cost V 5 bases and J 3 bases, with 17 bases left between them. The length of the CDR3 is 14 residues. Germline CDR1 and CDR2: GTSNPN and SVGIG (reference sequence). This chain's CDR3 is CAWDGPRQDYEQYF. In nucleotides, the CDR3 is TGTGCCTGGGACGGACCGAGACAGGACTACGAGCAGTACTTC.

The V call is TRBV7-3, the J call TRBJ2-3; unclear D gene. Deletions cut 4 bases from V and 4 bases from J, with 12 bases between. There are 14 residues in the CDR3. Per the germline V gene, CDR1 is SGHTA and CDR2 is FQGTGA. The DNA of the CDR3 is TGTGCCAGCAGCTCGCCCTTTGGACCAGATACGCAGTATTTT. It translates to CASSSPFGPDTQYF.

This chain connects TRBV5-1 to TRBJ1-1, with TRBD1 identical over 11 bases. The germline CDR1 and CDR2 sequences are SGHRS and YFSETQ. V shed 4 bases, J shed 0 bases, and the junction held 8 bases outside the gene matches. The CDR3 has 17 residues. The CDR3 loop reads CASSRGQGGTMNTEAFF. As DNA, the CDR3 is TGCGCCAGCAGCAGGGGACAGGGGGGCACCATGAACACTGAAGCTTTCTTT.

V is TRBV6-5 and J is TRBJ1-2; no reliable D call. Per germline, CDR1 MNHEY and CDR2 SVGAGI. The CDR3 spans 14 residues. The germline V and J ends were trimmed by 6 bases and 2 bases, with 13 bases remaining between them. The DNA for the CDR3 is TGTGCCAGCAGGAAAACGACCGAGAACTATGGCTACACCTTC. Translating it yields CASRKTTENYGYTF.

V gene TRBV5-1 combines with J gene TRBJ1-2, with 7 bases identical to TRBD1. The germline V gene encodes CDR1 SGHRS and CDR2 YFSETQ. The CDR3 has 15 residues. With 1 base clipped from V and 4 bases from J, the junction kept 7 bases outside the gene matches. The CDR3 loop reads CASSLPGTDFYGYTF. The CDR3 DNA reads TGCGCCAGCAGCTTGCCCGGGACAGACTTCTATGGCTACACCTTC.

The chain uses TRBV28 and TRBJ2-7; 8 bases match TRBD1. Germline V lookup: CDR1 MDHEN, CDR2 SYDVKM. J lost 2 bases, V lost 3 bases, and 12 bases had no gene match. The CDR3 totals 17 residues. CDR3 protein: CASSFSVRRTGTYEQYF. The CDR3 bases are TGTGCCAGCAGTTTTTCCGTCAGGCGGACAGGGACCTACGAGCAGTACTTC.

This chain joins TRBV7-3 and TRBJ1-3; D ambiguous. Germline V lookup: CDR1 SGHTA, CDR2 FQGTGA. CDR3 length equals 14 residues. V was shortened by 2 bases and J by 1 base, with 6 bases between the two germline ends. CDR3 amino acids: CASSLSGSGNTIYF. In DNA form, the CDR3 reads TGTGCCAGCAGCTTATCTGGATCTGGAAACACCATATATTTT.